What follows are 31 T cell receptor beta chains derived from one specimen sequenced in a study of vaccination and CD4 T cells after COVID-19. Their cognate antigens are unknown. Researchers used the Oncomine TCR Beta short-read assay to sequence DNA from cultured CD4+ T cells. TCRdb recomputed calls from the PCR reads with MiXCR, one row per CDR3 protein. Of several thousand distinct CDR3 sequences listed, around 40% are singletons. Treatment meaning: 10-day PBMC culture with coronavirus spike peptide pools or control peptides (ViraFEST assay). According to the study, CD4+ T cells from the unexposed donor were gathered ahead of the COVID-19 pandemic (2011-2018). Input material: CD4+ T cells from blood, cultured in vitro. The receptor source for this set is a human donor in good health.

This clonotype counts as medium-sized. V is TRBV20-1 and J is TRBJ2-2, with D tentatively TRBD2 (5 bases). The V end was cut by 1 base, the J end by 0 bases, with 9 bases between. The CDR3 is made up of 15 amino acids. CDR1 and CDR2 (germline): DFQATT, SNEGSKA (reference sequence). CDR3 region: CSARGWETNTGELFF. For the CDR3, the DNA is TGCAGTGCTAGAGGCTGGGAGACGAACACCGGGGAGCTGTTTTTT.

The rearrangement uses TRBV4-1 and TRBJ2-2; D gene unclear. Germline V gives CDR1 MGHRA, CDR2 YSYEKL. CDR3 size: 15 residues. The V gene lost 4 bases and the J gene lost 1 base, with 10 bases spanning the gap. CDR3 in DNA: TGCGCCAGCAGCCCAGGAACAGTGAACACCGGGGAGCTGTTTTTT. Amino acids: CASSPGTVNTGELFF.

The V call is TRBV7-6, the J call TRBJ1-2, with a weak D call TRBD1 (5 bases). CDR1 is SGHVS, CDR2 FNYEAQ, per germline. The CDR3 is made up of 16 amino acids. With 5 bases removed from V and 5 bases from J, the gap between germline ends came to 21 bases. In DNA, the CDR3 is TGTGCCAGCAGCCCGATTAGCGAAGGAAAGGGGTATGGCTACACCTTC. The encoded protein is CASSPISEGKGYGYTF.

Written as DNA, the CDR3 is TGCAGCGCTGTATCCGGGACAGGAAATCAGCCCCAGCATTTT. It codes for CSAVSGTGNQPQHF. This chain connects TRBV29-1 to TRBJ1-5; TRBD1 matches at 8 bases. Looked up from germline, CDR1 is SQVTM and CDR2 is ANQGSEA. The CDR3 is 14 amino acids. J lost 4 bases, V lost 7 bases, and 9 bases had no gene match. Full variable domain (missing parts from reference TRBV29-1 and TRBJ1-5): SAVISQKPSRDICQRGTSLTIQCQVDSQVTMMFWYRQQPGQSLTLIATANQGSEATYESGFVIDKFPISRPNLTFSTLTVSNMSPEDSSIYLCSAVSGTGNQPQHFGDGTRLSIL.

The chain employs TRBV20-1 and TRBJ2-3; 10 bases fit TRBD2. Germline CDR1 reads DFQATT; CDR2 reads SNEGSKA (reference sequence). The junction had 3 bases not matched to a gene; V was cut back by 1 base and J by 5 bases. This CDR3 region has 14 residues. CDR3 protein: CSARVSGGGDTQYF. CDR3 in DNA: TGCAGTGCTAGAGTGAGCGGGGGGGGAGATACGCAGTATTTT.

This clonotype was found a few times. The junction does not match germline at one end; this may be a read error. Here the CDR3 reads CASSLTGASGTDTQYF. The CDR3 DNA reads TGTGCCAGCAGCCTAACGGGGGCTTCGGGCACAGATACGCAGTATTTT. The genes are TRBV7-3 and TRBJ2-3; D may correspond to TRBD1 or TRBD2 (6 bases each). CDR1 is SGHTA, CDR2 FQGTGA, per germline. The CDR3 contains 16 residues.

There are a few counts of this clonotype. V and J are TRBV6-1 and TRBJ1-1, with D possibly TRBD1 on 6 matching bases. V was shortened by 5 bases and J by 0 bases, with 13 bases between the two germline ends. The CDR3 runs 15 residues. Germline V gene data show CDR1 as MNHNS and CDR2 as SASEGT. The CDR3 DNA reads TGTGCCAGCAGTCGTACCGGGACACTGAACACTGAAGCTTTCTTT. Residues: CASSRTGTLNTEAFF.

V and J are TRBV4-1 and TRBJ2-1, with D possibly being TRBD2 (6 bases). CDR3 length: 12 residues. V gave up 0 bases and J gave up 16 bases, with 13 bases separating them. Looked up from germline, CDR1 is MGHRA and CDR2 is YSYEKL. The CDR3: CASSQDRETEFF. CDR3 nucleotide sequence: TGCGCCAGCAGCCAAGATCGGGAGACGGAATTCTTC.

The V and J genes are TRBV21-1 and TRBJ2-3. TRBV21-1 is a known pseudogene. The CDR3 sequence is 15 residues long. In nucleotides, the CDR3 is TGTGCCAGCAGCGAAATGGTAACTTCCACAGATACGCAGTATTTT. Encoded protein: CASSEMVTSTDTQYF.

The gene calls are TRBV6-1 and TRBJ1-2; no firm D call. Germline V gene sequence: CDR1 MNHNS, CDR2 SASEGT. This CDR3 region has 15 residues. V shed 6 bases and J shed 1 base, with 15 bases lying between them. The CDR3 loop is CASRLKDGDNYGYTF. DNA of the CDR3: TGTGCCAGCAGATTAAAAGACGGAGATAACTATGGCTACACCTTC.

This clonotype has only a few counts. The chain recombines TRBV20-1 with TRBJ1-5; D remains ambiguous. There are 15 residues in the CDR3. V was clipped by 3 bases and J by 7 bases, with 19 bases between them. Germline V gene sequence: CDR1 DFQATT, CDR2 SNEGSKA (reference sequence). This CDR3 reads CSARGLGKPEQPQHF. CDR3 sequence (DNA): TGCAGTGCTAGGGGTCTGGGGAAGCCCGAACAGCCCCAGCATTTT.

The DNA of the CDR3 is TGTGCCAGTAGATTGTCAGAGACAGGGAGCAATCAGCCCCAGCATTTT. It is translated as CASRLSETGSNQPQHF. The chain employs TRBV19 and TRBJ1-5, with 7 bases that match TRBD1. There are 16 residues in the CDR3. The V segment lost 6 bases and the J segment 1 base; nucleotides outside the gene matches: 9. Per germline, CDR1 LNHDA and CDR2 SQIVND (reference sequence).

The sample holds a few counts of this clonotype. This chain links TRBV6-1 with TRBJ2-2; D remains unclear. V was pared by 1 base and J by 6 bases, with 9 bases between. Per the germline V gene, CDR1 is MNHNS and CDR2 is SASEGT. The CDR3 contains 14 residues. The CDR3 bases are TGTGCCAGCAGTGAAGAGGCCTCCTCCGGGGAGCTGTTTTTT. As protein: CASSEEASSGELFF.

This clonotype appeared a few times. V usage is TRBV7-9 and J usage is TRBJ2-7; the D is unclear. CDR1 and CDR2 from the germline V gene are SEHNR and FQNEAQ (reference sequence). V was cut by 2 bases and J by 5 bases, with 4 bases left in between. The CDR3 sequence is 11 residues long. Written as DNA, the CDR3 is TGTGCCAGCAGCTTAAGCCACGAGCAGTACTTC. Protein sequence: CASSLSHEQYF.

This clonotype turned up a few times. The J gene is TRBJ1-1, the V gene TRBV7-3; D gene uncertain. CDR3 length equals 13 residues. Between the trimmed V and J ends, which lost 5 bases and 0 bases, there was a span of 7 bases. The germline V gene encodes CDR1 SGHTA and CDR2 FQGTGA. The CDR3 loop is CASSPHMNTEAFF. The CDR3 DNA sequence: TGTGCCAGCAGCCCTCATATGAACACTGAAGCTTTCTTT. The complete variable domain, with remaining parts taken from reference TRBV7-3 and TRBJ1-1, reads GAGVSQTPSNKVTEKGKYVELRCDPISGHTALYWYRQSLGQGPEFLIYFQGTGAADDSGLPNDRFFAVRPEGSVSTLKIQRTERGDSAVYLCASSPHMNTEAFFGQGTRLTVV.

This sequence joins TRBV29-1 and TRBJ2-7, with D unresolved. In germline, CDR1 is SQVTM, CDR2 ANQGSEA. The V end lost 7 bases, the J end lost 0 bases, and 7 bases lay between the germline ends. The CDR3 extends over 11 amino acids. CDR3 amino acids: CSARFSYEQYF. The CDR3 nucleotides read TGCAGCGCTAGATTCTCCTACGAGCAGTACTTC.

The rearrangement joins TRBV5-1 to TRBJ2-3, with 8 nucleotides matching TRBD1. From germline, CDR1 is SGHRS and CDR2 YFSETQ. This CDR3 contains 14 residues. Unmatched junction bases numbered 4, after V lost 3 bases and J lost 4 bases. The CDR3 loop reads CASSSGQAADTQYF. The CDR3 nucleotides are TGCGCCAGCAGCTCGGGACAGGCGGCAGATACGCAGTATTTT. The full variable domain, its missing parts supplied by reference TRBV5-1 and TRBJ2-3, is KAGVTQTPRYLIKTRGQQVTLSCSPISGHRSVSWYQQTPGQGLQFLFEYFSETQRNKGNFPGRFSGRQFSNSRSEMNVSTLELGDSALYLCASSSGQAADTQYFGPGTRLTVL.

This clonotype was observed a few times. This chain uses TRBV6-1 with TRBJ1-2; TRBD1 aligns across 7 bases. Germline V gene lookup returns CDR1 MNHNS and CDR2 SASEGT. The V and J ends lost 6 bases and 0 bases, in that order; junction bases with no gene match: 4. The CDR3 sequence is 14 residues long. The CDR3 DNA reads TGTGCCAGCAGAAAGACAGGGACTAACTATGGCTACACCTTC. Its protein product is CASRKTGTNYGYTF.

This clonotype was found a few times. The chain joins TRBV7-9 to TRBJ2-3; 7 nucleotides agree with TRBD2. CDR3 size: 14 residues. V gave up 4 bases and J gave up 3 bases; unmatched junction bases: 4. From germline, CDR1 is SEHNR and CDR2 FQNEAQ (reference sequence). CDR3 bases: TGTGCCAGCAGCTCCGGGGAGGGGACAGATACGCAGTATTTT. As protein: CASSSGEGTDTQYF.

CDR3 nucleotides: TGTGCCAGCAGTGAAGCGGGCCGAGCTGAGCAGTTCTTC. Translation gives CASSEAGRAEQFF. V usage is TRBV2 and J usage is TRBJ2-1, with D unclear. Germline CDR1 reads SNHLY; CDR2 reads FYNNEI. There are 13 residues in the CDR3. Between the trimmed V and J ends, which lost 0 bases and 9 bases, there was a span of 9 bases.

This rearrangement joins TRBV10-3 to TRBJ1-6; 7 bases line up with TRBD1. The V and J ends lost 3 bases and 12 bases, in that order; junction bases with no gene match: 8. CDR3 length: 14 amino acids. Germline assignment: CDR1 ENHRY and CDR2 SYGVKD. CDR3 residues: CAISERQGMEPLHF. The CDR3 region has the DNA TGTGCCATCAGTGAAAGACAGGGAATGGAACCCCTCCACTTT.

The chain is built from TRBV6-5 and TRBJ1-1, with 10 bases matching TRBD1. Trimming at V came to 2 bases and at J to 3 bases, leaving 9 bases not matched to a gene. Per germline, CDR1 MNHEY and CDR2 SVGAGI. The CDR3 extends over 17 amino acids. The CDR3 here is CASSYGGTGEFHTEAFF. The CDR3, as DNA: TGTGCCAGCAGTTACGGCGGGACAGGGGAATTTCACACTGAAGCTTTCTTT.

The rearrangement uses TRBV19 and TRBJ1-2; D ambiguous. This CDR3 spans 13 amino acids. Trimming removed 5 bases from V and 4 bases from J, with 11 bases in between. Germline lookup yields CDR1 LNHDA and CDR2 SQIVND (reference sequence). The CDR3 sequence is CASSVGIGYGYTF. Here the CDR3 DNA reads TGTGCCAGTAGTGTTGGGATTGGCTATGGCTACACCTTC.

The chain uses TRBV7-3 and TRBJ2-7; either TRBD1 or TRBD2 may supply D (6 bases each). This CDR3 has 15 residues. Per germline, CDR1 SGHTA and CDR2 FQGTGA. Deletions cut 5 bases from V and 6 bases from J, with 20 bases between. In DNA form, the CDR3 reads TGTGCCAGCAGCACCCCCGGTGTAGGGGGGTGCGAGCAGTACTTC. Its translation is CASSTPGVGGCEQYF.

The chain employs TRBV7-2 and TRBJ2-3; TRBD2 aligns across 8 bases. From germline, CDR1 is SGHTA and CDR2 FQGNSA. The J segment lost 2 bases and the V segment lost 1 base, leaving 5 bases of the junction unmatched. The CDR3 sequence is 16 residues long. CDR3 nucleotide sequence: TGTGCCAGCAGCTTAGGCTCCGGGGGGGCCACAGATACGCAGTATTTT. Its protein product is CASSLGSGGATDTQYF.

This clonotype has only a few counts. CDR3 sequence reads: CASSIDWDTSKKTQYF. CDR3 bases: TGTGCCAGTAGTATAGATTGGGATACTAGTAAGAAGACCCAGTACTTC. The chain couples TRBV19 to TRBJ2-5, with D possibly being TRBD2 (5 bases). Germline assignment: CDR1 LNHDA and CDR2 SQIVND (reference sequence). This CDR3 has 16 residues. V was clipped by 0 bases and J by 6 bases, with 17 bases between them. Full variable domain (rest looked up from reference TRBV19 and TRBJ2-5): DGGITQSPKYLFRKEGQNVTLSCEQNLNHDAMYWYRQDPGQGLRLIYYSQIVNDFQKGDIAEGYSVSREKKESFPLTVTSAQKNPTAFYLCASSIDWDTSKKTQYFGPGTRLLVL.

This clonotype was counted between two and nine times. The chain employs TRBV24-1 and TRBJ2-3; 8 nucleotides align to TRBD1. The CDR3 consists of 15 residues. The germline CDR1 and CDR2 sequences are KGHDR and SFDVKD. Germline trimming cut 1 base from V and 7 bases from J; bases unmatched to any gene: 6. Here the CDR3 reads CATSDFHRGSNTQYF. CDR3 nucleotide sequence: TGTGCCACCAGTGATTTCCACAGGGGGTCGAATACGCAGTATTTT.

This clonotype was counted only a few times. The chain combines TRBV11-3 with TRBJ1-6; no reliable D call. The CDR3 is 15 amino acids. V lost 3 bases and J 0 bases, leaving 6 bases between the germline ends. Germline V gene data show CDR1 as SGHNT and CDR2 as YENEEA. This CDR3 reads CASSFESSYNSPLHF. The DNA for the CDR3 is TGTGCCAGCAGCTTCGAGAGCTCCTATAATTCACCCCTCCACTTT.

This clonotype turned up a few times. V usage is TRBV7-3 and J usage is TRBJ2-2; maybe TRBD1 (6 bases). Looked up from germline, CDR1 is SGHTA and CDR2 is FQGTGA. This CDR3 contains 15 residues. Trimming shortened V by 9 bases and J by 0 bases, and 14 bases separated the two germline ends. The CDR3 spells CASRGSSPNTGELFF. CDR3 coding DNA: TGTGCCAGTAGGGGGTCTAGCCCGAACACCGGGGAGCTGTTTTTT.

Only a few counts were recorded for this clonotype. This rearrangement joins TRBV12-1 to TRBJ1-1; the table's TRBD1 call for D was not verified on the DNA. TRBV12-1 has pseudogene status. This CDR3 contains 17 residues. CDR3 loop: CASTILGRGWPDTEAFF. Written as DNA, the CDR3 is TGTGCCAGCACCATTCTCGGGCGCGGGTGGCCCGACACTGAAGCTTTCTTT.

The chain links TRBV6-1 to TRBJ1-4; a weak D match, TRBD1 (5 bases). The V end lost 1 base, the J end lost 10 bases, and 19 bases lay between the germline ends. The CDR3 totals 16 residues. CDR1 and CDR2 (germline): MNHNS, SASEGT. The CDR3 nucleotides are TGTGCCAGCAGTGAAGGGCTGCGAGGGGCGCGCGGAAAACTGTTTTTT. It specifies CASSEGLRGARGKLFF.